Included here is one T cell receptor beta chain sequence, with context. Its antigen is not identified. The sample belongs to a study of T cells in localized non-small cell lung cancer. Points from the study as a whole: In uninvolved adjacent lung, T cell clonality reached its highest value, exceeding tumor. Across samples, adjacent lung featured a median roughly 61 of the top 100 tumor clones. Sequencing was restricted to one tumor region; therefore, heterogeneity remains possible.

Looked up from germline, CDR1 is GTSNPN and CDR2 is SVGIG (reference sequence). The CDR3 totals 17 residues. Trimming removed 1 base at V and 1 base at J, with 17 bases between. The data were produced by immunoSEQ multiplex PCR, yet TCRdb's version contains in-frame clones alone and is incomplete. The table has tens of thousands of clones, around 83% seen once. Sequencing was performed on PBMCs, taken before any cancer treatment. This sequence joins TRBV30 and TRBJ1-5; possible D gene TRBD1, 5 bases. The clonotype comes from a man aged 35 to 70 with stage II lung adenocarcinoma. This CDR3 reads CAWSANRPRGSNQPQHF. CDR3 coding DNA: TGTGCCTGGAGTGCCAACCGACCGAGGGGAAGCAATCAGCCCCAGCATTTT.